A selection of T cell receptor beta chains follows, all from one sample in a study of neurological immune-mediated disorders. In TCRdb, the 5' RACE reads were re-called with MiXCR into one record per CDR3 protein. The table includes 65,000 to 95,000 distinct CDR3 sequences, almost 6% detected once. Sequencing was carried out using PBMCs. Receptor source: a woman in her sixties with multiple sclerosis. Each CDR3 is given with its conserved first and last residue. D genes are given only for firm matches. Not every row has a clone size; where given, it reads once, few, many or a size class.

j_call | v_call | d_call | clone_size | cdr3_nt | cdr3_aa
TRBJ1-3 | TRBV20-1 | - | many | TGCAGTGCTAGAGCCACTCAAGTCTCTGGAAACACCATATATTTT | CSARATQVSGNTIYF
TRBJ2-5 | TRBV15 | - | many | TGTGCCACTCTCGGGACTCAAGAGACCCAGTACTTC | CATLGTQETQYF
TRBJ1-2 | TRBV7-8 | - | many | TGTGCCAGCAGCTTAGTCCTCGGACAGAGGGTGGCCGGCTACACCTTC | CASSLVLGQRVAGYTF
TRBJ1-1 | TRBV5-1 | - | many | TGCGCCAGCAGGCTCATGGTGGAGGGGGAAGCTTTCTTT | CASRLMVEGEAFF
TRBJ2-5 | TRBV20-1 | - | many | TGCAGTGCAGTGACGTGGGTGCGGCAAGAGACCCAGTACTTC | CSAVTWVRQETQYF
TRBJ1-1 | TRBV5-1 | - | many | TGCGCCAGCAGCTTGCGGGGGGGGAATCTCGGGACTGAAGCTTTCTTT | CASSLRGGNLGTEAFF
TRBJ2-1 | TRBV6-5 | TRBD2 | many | TGTGCCAGCTTAACTAGCGGGGGCATAGGGGAGCAGTTCTTC | CASLTSGGIGEQFF
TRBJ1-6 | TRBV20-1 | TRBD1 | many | TGCAGTGCTAGAGATATCGGGACAGGGGAAAATTCACCCCTCCACTTT | CSARDIGTGENSPLHF
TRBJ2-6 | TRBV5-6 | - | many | TGTGCCAGCAGCTTGCCGGGTTCTGGGGCCAACGTCCTGACTTTC | CASSLPGSGANVLTF
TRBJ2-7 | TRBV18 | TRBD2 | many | TGTGCCAGCTCACCAGGACTAGCCGACGAGCAGTACTTC | CASSPGLADEQYF
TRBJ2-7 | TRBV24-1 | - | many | TGTGCCACCAGTCCGGGCTCCAAACCCTACGAGCAGTACTTC | CATSPGSKPYEQYF
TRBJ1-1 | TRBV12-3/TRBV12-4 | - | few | TGTGCCAGCAGTTTGGGGCAGGGCGCTTTCTTT | CASSLGQGAFF
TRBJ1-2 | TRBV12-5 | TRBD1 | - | TGTGCTAGTGGTTCCGGACAGGGGAACTATGGCTACACCTTC | CASGSGQGNYGYTF
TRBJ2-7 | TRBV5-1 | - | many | TGCGCCAGCAGATTTAGCGGGACAGCCTCCTACGAGCAGTACTTC | CASRFSGTASYEQYF
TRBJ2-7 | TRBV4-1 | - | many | TGCGCCAGCAGCCGCCAGGGGAGCTCCTACGAGCAGTACTTC | CASSRQGSSYEQYF
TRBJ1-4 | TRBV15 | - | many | TGTGCCACCAGCAGAGCCGGACAGTCTAATGAAAAACTGTTTTTT | CATSRAGQSNEKLFF
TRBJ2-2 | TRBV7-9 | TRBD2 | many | TGTGCCAGCAGCTTTAATAGCGGGGACACCGGGGAGCTGTTTTTT | CASSFNSGDTGELFF
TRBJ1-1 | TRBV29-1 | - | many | TGCAGCGTTGAAGCCGGGGGCGCCACTGAAGCTTTCTTT | CSVEAGGATEAFF
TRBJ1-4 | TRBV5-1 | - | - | TGCGCCAGCACCGAGGTCCTCGGGGGCGAAAAACTGTTTTTT | CASTEVLGGEKLFF
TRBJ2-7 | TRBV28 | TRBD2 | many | TGTGCCAGCAGTTTATCCCAGCGGGGGCCCTACGAGCAGTACTTC | CASSLSQRGPYEQYF
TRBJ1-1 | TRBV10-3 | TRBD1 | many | TGTGCCATCAGTGAGTTACAGGGGACTACTGAAGCTTTCTTT | CAISELQGTTEAFF
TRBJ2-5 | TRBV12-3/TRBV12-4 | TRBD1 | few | TGTGCCAGCACCGTACAGGGGGCACGAGAGACCCAGTACTTC | CASTVQGARETQYF
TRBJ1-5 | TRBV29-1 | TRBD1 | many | TGCAGCGTCGGATCAGGGACAGGGGCACGCAATCAGCCCCAGCATTTT | CSVGSGTGARNQPQHF
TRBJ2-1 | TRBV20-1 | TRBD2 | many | TGCAGTGCTGCCCAACTAGCGGGGGGCCGCAATGAGCAGTTCTTC | CSAAQLAGGRNEQFF
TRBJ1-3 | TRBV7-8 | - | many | TGTGCCAGCAGCCCCGCGGGGGGCTCTGGAAACACCATATATTTT | CASSPAGGSGNTIYF
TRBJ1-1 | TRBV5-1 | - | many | TGCGCCAGCAGCTTCACCAGGGGTGAGGACACTGAAGCTTTCTTT | CASSFTRGEDTEAFF
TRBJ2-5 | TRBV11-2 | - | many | TGTGCCAGCAGTCAGGGGACGGCCGTCGGGTTTCGGCGAGAGACCCAGTACTTC | CASSQGTAVGFRRETQYF
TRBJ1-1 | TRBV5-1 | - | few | TGCGCCAGCGGTTCGAGCACAGTAGAAGCTTTCTTT | CASGSSTVEAFF
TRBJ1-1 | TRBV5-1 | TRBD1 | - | TGCGCCAGCAGTTCCTTGACAGGGATTACTGAAGCTTTCTTT | CASSSLTGITEAFF
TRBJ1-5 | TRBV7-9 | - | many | TGTGCCAGCAGCTTCTCTCCGACACGTGGTGGTCAGCCCCAGCATTTT | CASSFSPTRGGQPQHF
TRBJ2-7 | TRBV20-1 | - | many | TGCAGTGCTAGGGACTTTTCTTCAGACTACGAGCAGTACTTC | CSARDFSSDYEQYF
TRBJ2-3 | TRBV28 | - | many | TGTGCCAGCAGACCTGTCCTAGGGCTCTTCCCAGATACGCAGTATTTT | CASRPVLGLFPDTQYF
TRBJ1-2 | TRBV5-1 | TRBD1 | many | TGCGCCAGCAGCTTACAGGGGGCTATCTATGGCTACACCTTC | CASSLQGAIYGYTF
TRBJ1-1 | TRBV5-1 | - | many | TGCGCCAGCAGCACATCGGACCAGGGGCTGAACACTGAAGCTTTCTTT | CASSTSDQGLNTEAFF
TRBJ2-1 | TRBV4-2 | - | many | TGTGCCCCCAACAATGAGCAGTTCTTC | CAPNNEQFF
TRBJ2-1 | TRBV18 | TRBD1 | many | TGTGCCAGCTCTCCACCGGGACAGACCTACAATGAGCAGTTCTTC | CASSPPGQTYNEQFF
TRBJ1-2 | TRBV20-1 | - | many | TGCAGTGCTAGGGCAGTTAAGGCCTACACCTTC | CSARAVKAYTF
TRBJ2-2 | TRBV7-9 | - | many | TGTGCCAGCGGCCCAGAACCCACCGGGGAGCTGTTTTTT | CASGPEPTGELFF
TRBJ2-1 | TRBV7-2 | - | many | TGTGCCAGCAGCTTAACAGGGAGCTCCTACAATGAGCAGTTCTTC | CASSLTGSSYNEQFF
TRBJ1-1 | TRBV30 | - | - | TGTGCCTGGAGTGGGCGATGGGACACTGAAGCTTTCTTT | CAWSGRWDTEAFF
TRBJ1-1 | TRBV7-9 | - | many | TGTGCCAGCAGACCTATGGCAGCGAACACTGAAGCTTTCTTT | CASRPMAANTEAFF
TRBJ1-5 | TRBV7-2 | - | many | TGTGCCAGCAGCCTCGGGACTGTCAATCAGCCCCAGCATTTT | CASSLGTVNQPQHF
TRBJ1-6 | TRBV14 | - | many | TGTGCCAGCAGCGCGGTCTTCAATTCACCCCTCCACTTT | CASSAVFNSPLHF
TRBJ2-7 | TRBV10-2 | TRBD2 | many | TGCGCCAGCAGTGAGTCGGGGGGGACTGCCTACGAGCAGTACTTC | CASSESGGTAYEQYF
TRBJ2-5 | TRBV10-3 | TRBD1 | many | TGTGCCATCAGTGAGTCGACGGGACAGGGTAGAGAGACCCAGTACTTC | CAISESTGQGRETQYF
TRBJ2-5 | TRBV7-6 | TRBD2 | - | TGTGCCAGCAGCCCAAATAGCGGGGCCCAAACTGAGACCCAGTACTTC | CASSPNSGAQTETQYF
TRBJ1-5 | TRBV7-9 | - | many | TGTGCCAGCAGCCTTGGGGCTACCAATCAGCCCCAGCATTTT | CASSLGATNQPQHF
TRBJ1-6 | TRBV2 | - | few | TGTGCCAGCAGTGAAGAGGGGGGGCGAGTTTCACCCCTCCACTTT | CASSEEGGRVSPLHF
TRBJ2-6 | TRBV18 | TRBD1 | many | TGTGCCAGCTCACCAAGGACAGGGGCCCTCTCTGGGGCCAACGTCCTGACTTTC | CASSPRTGALSGANVLTF
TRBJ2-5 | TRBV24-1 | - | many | TGTGCCACCAGTGATCCACAGGGAACCCAAGAGACCCAGTACTTC | CATSDPQGTQETQYF
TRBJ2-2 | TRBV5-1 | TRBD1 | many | TGCGCCAGCAGCTGGACAGGGGAGGGGAACACCGGGGAGCTGTTTTTT | CASSWTGEGNTGELFF
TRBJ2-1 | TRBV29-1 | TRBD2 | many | TGCAGCGTCCAAGGTGGTGCTAGCGGGGGTTACAATGAGCAGTTCTTC | CSVQGGASGGYNEQFF
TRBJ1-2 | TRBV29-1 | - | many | TGCAGCGTAACCACCGGGAGGTTCAACTATGGCTACACCTTC | CSVTTGRFNYGYTF
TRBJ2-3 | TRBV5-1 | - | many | TGCGCCAGCAGCTTCCTAGCCTTCCTGGGGACGGCCGTTACAGATACGCAGTATTTT | CASSFLAFLGTAVTDTQYF
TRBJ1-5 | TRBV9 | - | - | TGTGCCAGCAGCGTAGCGTCGATAAGTCAGCCCCAGCATTTT | CASSVASISQPQHF